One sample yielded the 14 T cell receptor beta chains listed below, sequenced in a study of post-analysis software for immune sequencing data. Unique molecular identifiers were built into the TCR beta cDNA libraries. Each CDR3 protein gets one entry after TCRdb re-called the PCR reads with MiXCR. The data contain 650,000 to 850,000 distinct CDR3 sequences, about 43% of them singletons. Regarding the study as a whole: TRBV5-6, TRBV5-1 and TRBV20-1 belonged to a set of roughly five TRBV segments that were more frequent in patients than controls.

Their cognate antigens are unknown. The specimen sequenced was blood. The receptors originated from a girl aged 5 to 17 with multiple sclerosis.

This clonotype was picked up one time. CDR3 loop: CASSRRKDNEKLFF. CDR3 bases: TGTGCCAGCAGCCGACGGAAGGATAATGAAAAACTGTTTTTT. The chain carries TRBV27 and TRBJ1-4; D is ambiguous. In germline, CDR1 is MNHEY, CDR2 SMNVEV (reference sequence). The CDR3 contains 14 residues. V lost 6 bases to trimming and J lost 4 bases, with 12 bases between them.

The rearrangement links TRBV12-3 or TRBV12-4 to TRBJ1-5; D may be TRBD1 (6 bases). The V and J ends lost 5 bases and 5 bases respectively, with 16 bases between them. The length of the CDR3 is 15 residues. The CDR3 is CASSPRGLGDQPQHF. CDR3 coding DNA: TGTGCCAGCAGTCCCCGGGGGCTGGGCGATCAGCCCCAGCATTTT.

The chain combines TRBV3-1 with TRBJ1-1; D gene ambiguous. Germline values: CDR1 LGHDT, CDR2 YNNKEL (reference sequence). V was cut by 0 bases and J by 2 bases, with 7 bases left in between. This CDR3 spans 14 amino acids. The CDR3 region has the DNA TGTGCCAGCAGCCAAGATCTGCTTAACACTGAAGCTTTCTTT. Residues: CASSQDLLNTEAFF.

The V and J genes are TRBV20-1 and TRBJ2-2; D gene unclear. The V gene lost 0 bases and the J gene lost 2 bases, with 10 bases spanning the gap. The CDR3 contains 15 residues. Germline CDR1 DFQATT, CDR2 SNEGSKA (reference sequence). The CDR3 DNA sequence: TGCAGTGCTAGAGATCGACACGTCAACACCGGGGAGCTGTTTTTT. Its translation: CSARDRHVNTGELFF.

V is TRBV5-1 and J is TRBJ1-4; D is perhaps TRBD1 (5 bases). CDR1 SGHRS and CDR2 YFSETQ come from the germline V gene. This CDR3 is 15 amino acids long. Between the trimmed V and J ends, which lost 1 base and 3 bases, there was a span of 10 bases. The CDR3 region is CASSLTGLSNEKLFF. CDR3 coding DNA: TGCGCCAGCAGCTTGACGGGGCTCTCTAATGAAAAACTGTTTTTT.

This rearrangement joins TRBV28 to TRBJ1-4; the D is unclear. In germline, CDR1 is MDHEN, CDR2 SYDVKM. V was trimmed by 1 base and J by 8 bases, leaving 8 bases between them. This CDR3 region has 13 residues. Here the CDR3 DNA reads TGTGCCAGCAGTTTATTCGGAGTAGAAAAACTGTTTTTT. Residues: CASSLFGVEKLFF.

CDR3 sequence: CASSFGTSGTHEQYF. CDR3 bases: TGTGCCAGCAGCTTCGGGACTAGCGGGACCCACGAGCAGTACTTC. The chain employs TRBV7-9 and TRBJ2-7, with TRBD2 matching 13 bases. The germline V gene encodes CDR1 SEHNR and CDR2 FQNEAQ (reference sequence). V trimming: 3 bases; J trimming: 5 bases; junction bases outside the gene matches: 4. CDR3 length equals 15 residues.

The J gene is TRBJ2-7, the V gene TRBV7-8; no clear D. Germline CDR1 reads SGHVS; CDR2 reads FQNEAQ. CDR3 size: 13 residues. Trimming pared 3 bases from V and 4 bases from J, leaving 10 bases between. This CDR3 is CASSLHPQYEQYF. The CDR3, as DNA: TGTGCCAGCAGCTTGCATCCCCAATACGAGCAGTACTTC.

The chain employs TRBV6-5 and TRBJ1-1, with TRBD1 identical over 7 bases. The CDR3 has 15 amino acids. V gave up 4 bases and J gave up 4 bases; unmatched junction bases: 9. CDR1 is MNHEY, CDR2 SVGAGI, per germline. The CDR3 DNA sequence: TGTGCCAGCAGTTGGAAACAGGGGCAAGGCACTGAAGCTTTCTTT. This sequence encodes CASSWKQGQGTEAFF.

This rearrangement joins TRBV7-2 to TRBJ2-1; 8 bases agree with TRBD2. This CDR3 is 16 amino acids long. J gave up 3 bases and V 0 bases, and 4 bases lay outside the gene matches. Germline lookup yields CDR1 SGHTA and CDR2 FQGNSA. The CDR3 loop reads CASSLAVGTSYNEQFF. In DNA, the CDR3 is TGTGCCAGCAGCTTAGCTGTCGGGACTAGCTACAATGAGCAGTTCTTC.

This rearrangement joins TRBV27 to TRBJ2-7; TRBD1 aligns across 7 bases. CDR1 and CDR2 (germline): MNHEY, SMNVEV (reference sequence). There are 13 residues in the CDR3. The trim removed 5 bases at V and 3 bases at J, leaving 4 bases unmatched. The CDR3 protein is CASSTGVGYEQYF. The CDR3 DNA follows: TGTGCCAGCAGTACAGGGGTTGGCTACGAGCAGTACTTC.

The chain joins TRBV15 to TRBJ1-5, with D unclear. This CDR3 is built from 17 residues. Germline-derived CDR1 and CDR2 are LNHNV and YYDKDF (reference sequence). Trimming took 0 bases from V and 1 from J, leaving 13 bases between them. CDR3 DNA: TGTGCCACCAGCAGAGATTTCCCTCCGGAGAGCAATCAGCCCCAGCATTTT. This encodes CATSRDFPPESNQPQHF. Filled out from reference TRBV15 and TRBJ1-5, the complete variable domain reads DAMVIQNPRYQVTQFGKPVTLSCSQTLNHNVMYWYQQKSSQAPKLLFHYYDKDFNNEADTPDNFQSRRPNTSFCFLDIRSPGLGDTAMYLCATSRDFPPESNQPQHFGDGTRLSIL.

CDR3 coding DNA: TGTGCCAGCAGTGGACAGATGAACACTGAAGCTTTCTTT. Amino acid sequence: CASSGQMNTEAFF. The chain is built from TRBV12-3 or TRBV12-4 and TRBJ1-1, with D perhaps TRBD1 (6 bases). Trimming cost V 5 bases and J 0 bases, with 7 bases left between them. The CDR3 is made up of 13 amino acids.

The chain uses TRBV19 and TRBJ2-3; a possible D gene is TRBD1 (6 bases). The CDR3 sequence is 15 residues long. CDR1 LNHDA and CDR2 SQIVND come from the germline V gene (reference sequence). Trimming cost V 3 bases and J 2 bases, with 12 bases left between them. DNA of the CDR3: TGTGCCAGTAGTATGAATTCAGGGGTCACAGATACGCAGTATTTT. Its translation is CASSMNSGVTDTQYF.